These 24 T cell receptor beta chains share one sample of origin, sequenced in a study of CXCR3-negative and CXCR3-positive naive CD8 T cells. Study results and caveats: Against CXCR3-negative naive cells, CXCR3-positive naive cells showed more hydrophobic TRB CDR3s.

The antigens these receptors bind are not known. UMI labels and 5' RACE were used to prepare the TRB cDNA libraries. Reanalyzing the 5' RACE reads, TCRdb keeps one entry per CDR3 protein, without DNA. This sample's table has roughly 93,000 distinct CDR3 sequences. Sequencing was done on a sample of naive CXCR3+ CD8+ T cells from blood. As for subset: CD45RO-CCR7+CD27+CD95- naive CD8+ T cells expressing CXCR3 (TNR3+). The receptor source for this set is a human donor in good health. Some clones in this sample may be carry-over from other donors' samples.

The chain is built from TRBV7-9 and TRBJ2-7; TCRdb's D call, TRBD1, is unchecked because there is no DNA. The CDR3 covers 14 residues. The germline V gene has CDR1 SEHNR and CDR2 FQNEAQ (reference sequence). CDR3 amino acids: CASSLPGGSDEQYF.

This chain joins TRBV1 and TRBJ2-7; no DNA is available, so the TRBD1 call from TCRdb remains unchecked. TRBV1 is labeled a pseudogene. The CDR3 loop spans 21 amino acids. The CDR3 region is CTSSQAPGGQGALEGSYEQYF.

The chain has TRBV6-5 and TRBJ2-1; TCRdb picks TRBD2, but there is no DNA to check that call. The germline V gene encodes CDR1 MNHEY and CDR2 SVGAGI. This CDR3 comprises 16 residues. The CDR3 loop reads CASSYSTGGLYNEQFF.

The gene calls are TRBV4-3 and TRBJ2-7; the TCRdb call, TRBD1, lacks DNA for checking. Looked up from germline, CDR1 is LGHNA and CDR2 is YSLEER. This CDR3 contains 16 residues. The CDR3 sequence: CASSQDGTGLPYEQYF.

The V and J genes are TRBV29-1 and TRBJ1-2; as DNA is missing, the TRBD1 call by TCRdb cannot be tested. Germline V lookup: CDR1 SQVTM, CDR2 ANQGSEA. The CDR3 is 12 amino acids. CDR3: CSLWDRSGRVSF.

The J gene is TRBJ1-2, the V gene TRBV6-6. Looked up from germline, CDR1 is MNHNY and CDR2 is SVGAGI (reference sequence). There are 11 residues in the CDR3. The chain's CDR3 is CASRTNYGYTF.

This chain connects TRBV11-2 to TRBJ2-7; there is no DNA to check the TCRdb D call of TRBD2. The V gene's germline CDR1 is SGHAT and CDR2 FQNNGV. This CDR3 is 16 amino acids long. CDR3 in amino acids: CASSLMGTSAYYEQYF.

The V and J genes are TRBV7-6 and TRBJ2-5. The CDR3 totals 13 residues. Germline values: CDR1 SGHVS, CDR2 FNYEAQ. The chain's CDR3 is CASSLGPGETQYF.

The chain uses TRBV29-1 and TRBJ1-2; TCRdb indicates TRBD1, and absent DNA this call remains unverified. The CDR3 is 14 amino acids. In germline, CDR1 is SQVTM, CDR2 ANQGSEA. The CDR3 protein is CSVEGTATNYGYTF.

This chain's CDR3 is CSVEPDTGYEQYF. This chain connects TRBV29-1 to TRBJ2-7; the D call of TRBD1 rests on TCRdb alone, since no DNA is present to check it. The CDR3 spans 13 residues. Germline CDR1 is SQVTM and CDR2 is ANQGSEA.

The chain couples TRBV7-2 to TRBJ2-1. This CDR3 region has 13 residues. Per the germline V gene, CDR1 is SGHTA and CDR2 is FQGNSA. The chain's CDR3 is CASPFGSYNEQFF.

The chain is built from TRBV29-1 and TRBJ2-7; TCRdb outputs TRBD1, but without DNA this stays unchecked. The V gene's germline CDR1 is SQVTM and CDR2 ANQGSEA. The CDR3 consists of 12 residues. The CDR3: CSVEVRVYEQYF.

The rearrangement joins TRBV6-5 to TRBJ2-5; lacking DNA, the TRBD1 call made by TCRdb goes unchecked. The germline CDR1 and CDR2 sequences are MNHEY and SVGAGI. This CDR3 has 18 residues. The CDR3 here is CASSYVQGTGKTVETQYF.

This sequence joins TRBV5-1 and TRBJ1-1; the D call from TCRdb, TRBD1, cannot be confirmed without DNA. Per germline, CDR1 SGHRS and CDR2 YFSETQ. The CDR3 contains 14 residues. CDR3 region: CASSLSQGNTEAFF.

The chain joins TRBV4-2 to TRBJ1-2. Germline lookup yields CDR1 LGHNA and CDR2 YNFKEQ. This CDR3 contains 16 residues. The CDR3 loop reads CASSHTNREGWYGYTF.

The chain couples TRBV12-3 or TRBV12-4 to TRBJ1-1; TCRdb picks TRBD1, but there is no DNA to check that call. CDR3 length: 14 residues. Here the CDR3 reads CASSLGDRGAEAFF.

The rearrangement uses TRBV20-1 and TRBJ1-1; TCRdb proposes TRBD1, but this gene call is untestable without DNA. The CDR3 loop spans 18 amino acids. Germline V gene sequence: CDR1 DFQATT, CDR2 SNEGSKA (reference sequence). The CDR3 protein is CSAGPDRDRVTSDTEAFF.

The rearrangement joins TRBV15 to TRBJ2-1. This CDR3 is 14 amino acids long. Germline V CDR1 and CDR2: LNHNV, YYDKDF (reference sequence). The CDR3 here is CATSRTKEFNEQFF.

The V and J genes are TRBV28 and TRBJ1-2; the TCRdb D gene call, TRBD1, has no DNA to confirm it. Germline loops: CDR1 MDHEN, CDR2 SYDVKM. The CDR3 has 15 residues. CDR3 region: CASRTAGGLGYGYTF.

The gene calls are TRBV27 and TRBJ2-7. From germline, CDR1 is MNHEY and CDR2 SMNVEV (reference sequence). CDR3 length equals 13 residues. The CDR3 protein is CASSPSIVYEQYF.

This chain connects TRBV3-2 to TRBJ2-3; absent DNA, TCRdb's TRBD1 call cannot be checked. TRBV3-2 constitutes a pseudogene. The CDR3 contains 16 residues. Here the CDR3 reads CASSQDAGHVTDTQYF.

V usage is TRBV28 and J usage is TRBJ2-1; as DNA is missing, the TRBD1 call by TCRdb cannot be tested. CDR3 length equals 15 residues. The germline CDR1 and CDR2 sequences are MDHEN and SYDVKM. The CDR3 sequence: CASSPPGTGYLEQFF.

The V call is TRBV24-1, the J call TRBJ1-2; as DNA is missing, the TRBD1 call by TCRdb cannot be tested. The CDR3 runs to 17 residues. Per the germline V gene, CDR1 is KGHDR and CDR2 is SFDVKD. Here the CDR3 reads CATSDREGQGDVYGYTF.

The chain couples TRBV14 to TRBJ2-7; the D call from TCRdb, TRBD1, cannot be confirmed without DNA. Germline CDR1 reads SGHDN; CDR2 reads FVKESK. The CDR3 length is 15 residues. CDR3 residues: CASSPGTGITYEQYF.